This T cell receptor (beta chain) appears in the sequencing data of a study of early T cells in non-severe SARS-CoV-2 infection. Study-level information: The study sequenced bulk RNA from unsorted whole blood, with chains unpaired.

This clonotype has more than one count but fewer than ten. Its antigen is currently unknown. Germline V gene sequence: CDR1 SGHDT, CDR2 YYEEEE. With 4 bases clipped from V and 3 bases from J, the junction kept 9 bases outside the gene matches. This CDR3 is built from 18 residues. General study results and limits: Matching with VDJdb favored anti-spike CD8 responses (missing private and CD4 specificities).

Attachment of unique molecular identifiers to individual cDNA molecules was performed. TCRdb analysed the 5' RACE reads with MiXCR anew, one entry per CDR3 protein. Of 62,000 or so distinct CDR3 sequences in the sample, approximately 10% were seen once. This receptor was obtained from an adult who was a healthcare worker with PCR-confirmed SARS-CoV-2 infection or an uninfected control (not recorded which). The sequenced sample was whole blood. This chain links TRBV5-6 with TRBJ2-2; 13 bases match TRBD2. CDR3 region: CASSMGLAGNSHTGELFF. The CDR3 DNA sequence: TGTGCCAGCAGCATGGGACTAGCGGGGAACTCGCACACCGGGGAGCTGTTTTTT.